The clone carrying this TCR beta chain occurred a few times. Antigen: not known. This record comes from a study of T cells after yellow fever vaccination. Overall study results and limits: Clones that expanded after primary vaccination mostly reappeared after the booster (around 96% CD4, 70% to 90% CD8). The presence of abundant clonotypes contaminating from the bulk population was possible in FACS-sorted repertoires. Though it reached lower strength, the secondary response hit its peak faster, day 5 versus 15.

TCRdb reprocessed the 5' RACE reads with MiXCR, giving one entry per CDR3 protein. The sample records around 310,000 distinct CDR3 sequences, 4% being singletons. The germline V gene encodes CDR1 SGHTA and CDR2 FQGNSA. This CDR3 has 14 residues. V dropped 4 bases and J dropped 5; count of bases not matched to a gene: 6. The sample consisted of PBMCs, taken 5 days after the yellow fever booster vaccination. This sequence originates from a man younger than 35 who received the YFV17D yellow fever vaccine. The chain employs TRBV7-2 and TRBJ2-5; 8 bases match TRBD1. The CDR3 spells CASSWTGFAETQYF. DNA of the CDR3: TGTGCCAGCAGCTGGACAGGGTTTGCGGAGACCCAGTACTTC.